The entry below gives a single T cell receptor beta chain sequence along with its context. This entry comes from a study of blood T cell repertoires in COVID-19. Germline V gene lookup returns CDR1 LNHDA and CDR2 SQIVND (reference sequence). The V and J ends lost 0 bases and 0 bases respectively, with 8 bases between them. The length of the CDR3 is 15 residues. Data came from immunoSEQ multiplex PCR; TCRdb stores just in-frame clones and leaves some out. This sample yields 200,000 to 300,000 clones, of which roughly 88% are seen a single time; 2% to 2.5% belongs to the top ten. Material: PBMCs or T cells enriched from blood (not recorded which). This receptor was identified in a middle-aged woman with acute COVID-19. This chain links TRBV19 with TRBJ1-1; TRBD1 might be the D (5 bases). The CDR3 DNA sequence: TGTGCCAGTAGTATAGATGCGGGGGTGAACACTGAAGCTTTCTTT. Its translation is CASSIDAGVNTEAFF.